These T cell receptor beta chains were read from a single sample in a study of blood T cell repertoires in COVID-19. Some clones are missing from TCRdb's copy, which holds only in-frame ones; the method was immunoSEQ multiplex PCR. This sample has about 190,000 clones, with over 75% found just once. Sequenced material: peripheral blood. The receptors stem from a woman of 80 years or more with active or convalescent COVID-19. CDR3s include the opening cysteine and the closing phenylalanine or tryptophan. The D gene is left open where the match is weak. Clone size appears in some rows only: once, few, many, or a class for an expanded clone.

>TRBV27|TRBJ1-6|.|.
TGTGCCAGCAGCCCGTGGGGGGGTAATGGGTATAATTCACCCCTCCACTTT
CASSPWGGNGYNSPLHF
>TRBV3-1/TRBV3-2|TRBJ1-4|.|.
TGTGCCAGCAGCCAACTGAGGGTAAATGAAAAACTGTTTTTT
CASSQLRVNEKLFF
>TRBV5-4|TRBJ2-7|few|TRBD1
TGTGCCAGCAGCCCAAAGGGGGCGGTGATCACCTACGAGCAGTACTTC
CASSPKGAVITYEQYF
>TRBV29-1|TRBJ1-1|.|.
TGCAGCGTTGGGGAGAGCCGGTACACTGAAGCTTTCTTT
CSVGESRYTEAFF
>TRBV27|TRBJ1-1|.|.
TGTGCCAGCAGTTTAAGAGACAGGTCTAGTGGCACTGAAGCTTTCTTT
CASSLRDRSSGTEAFF
>TRBV7-2|TRBJ2-7|.|.
TGTGCCAGCAGCTTAACAGGGACGTACGAGCAGTACTTC
CASSLTGTYEQYF
>TRBV2|TRBJ1-1|.|.
TGTGCCAGCAGTGAACCCCGAAGCAAGAACACTGAAGCTTTCTTT
CASSEPRSKNTEAFF
>TRBV6-5|TRBJ1-5|few|.
TGTGCCAGCAGTATACGGAGGGCCCAGCCCCAGCATTTT
CASSIRRAQPQHF
>TRBV27|TRBJ1-5|.|TRBD1
TGTGCCAGCAGTAGACTCTGGGACAGGTGGAGCAATCAGCCCCAGCATTTT
CASSRLWDRWSNQPQHF
>TRBV18|TRBJ1-3|.|TRBD1
TGTGCCAGCTCCAATCCTACAGGGGGCTTTGGAAACACCATATATTTT
CASSNPTGGFGNTIYF
>TRBV11-2|TRBJ2-2|.|.
TGTGCCAGCAGCTTAGCCGCGGGGAACACCGGGGAGCTGTTTTTT
CASSLAAGNTGELFF
>TRBV10-3|TRBJ2-3|.|TRBD2
TGTGCCATCAGTGACCAGCGGGGTACAGATACGCAGTATTTT
CAISDQRGTDTQYF
>TRBV19|TRBJ2-4|few|.
TGTGCCAGTAGTAACCCAGGGGACAAAAACATTCAGTACTTC
CASSNPGDKNIQYF
>TRBV3-1/TRBV3-2|TRBJ1-2|.|.
TGTGCCAGCAGCCAAGAATTATACTATGGCTACACCTTC
CASSQELYYGYTF
>TRBV6-6|TRBJ1-3|.|.
TGTGCCAGCAAACAGGGAAGCTCTGGAAACACCATATATTTT
CASKQGSSGNTIYF